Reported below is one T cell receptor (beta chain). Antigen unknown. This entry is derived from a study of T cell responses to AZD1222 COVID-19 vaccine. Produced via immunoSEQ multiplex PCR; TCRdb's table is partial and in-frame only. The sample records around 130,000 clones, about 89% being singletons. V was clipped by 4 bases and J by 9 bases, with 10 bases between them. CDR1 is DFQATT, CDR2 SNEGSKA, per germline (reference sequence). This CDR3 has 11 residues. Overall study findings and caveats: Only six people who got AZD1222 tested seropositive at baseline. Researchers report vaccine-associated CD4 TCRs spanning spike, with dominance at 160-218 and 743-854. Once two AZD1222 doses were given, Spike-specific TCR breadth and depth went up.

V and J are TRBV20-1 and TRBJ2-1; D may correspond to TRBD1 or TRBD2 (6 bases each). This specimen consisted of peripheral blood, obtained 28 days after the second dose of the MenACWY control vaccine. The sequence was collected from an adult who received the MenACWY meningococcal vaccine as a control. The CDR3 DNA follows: TGCAGTGCTAAAGGGGGGATTGAGCAGTTCTTC. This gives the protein CSAKGGIEQFF.